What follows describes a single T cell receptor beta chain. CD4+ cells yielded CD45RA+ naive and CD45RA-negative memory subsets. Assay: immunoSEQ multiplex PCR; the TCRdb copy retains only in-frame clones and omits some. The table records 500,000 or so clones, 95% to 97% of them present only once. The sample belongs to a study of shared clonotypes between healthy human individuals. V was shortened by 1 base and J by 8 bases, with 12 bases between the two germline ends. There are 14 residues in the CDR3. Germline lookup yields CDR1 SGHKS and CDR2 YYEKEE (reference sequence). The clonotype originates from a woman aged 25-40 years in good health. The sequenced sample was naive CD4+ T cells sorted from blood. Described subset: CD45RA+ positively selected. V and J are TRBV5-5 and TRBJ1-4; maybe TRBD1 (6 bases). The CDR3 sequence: CASSLWGLGEKLFF. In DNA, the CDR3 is TGTGCCAGCAGCTTGTGGGGGCTGGGGGAAAAACTGTTTTTT.